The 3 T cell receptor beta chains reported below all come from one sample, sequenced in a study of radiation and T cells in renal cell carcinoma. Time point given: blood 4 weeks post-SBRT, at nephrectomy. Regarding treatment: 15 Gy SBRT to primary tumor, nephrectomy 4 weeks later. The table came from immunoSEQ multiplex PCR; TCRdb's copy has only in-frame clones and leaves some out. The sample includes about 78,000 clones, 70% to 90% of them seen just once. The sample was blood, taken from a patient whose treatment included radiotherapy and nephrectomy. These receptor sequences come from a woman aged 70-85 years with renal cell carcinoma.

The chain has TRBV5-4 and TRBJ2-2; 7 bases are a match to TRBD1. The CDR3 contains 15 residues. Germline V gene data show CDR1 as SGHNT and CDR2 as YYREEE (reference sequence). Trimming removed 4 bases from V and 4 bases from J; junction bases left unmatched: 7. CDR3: CASSQDRDITGELFF. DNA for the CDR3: TGTGCCAGCAGCCAAGACAGGGATATCACCGGGGAGCTGTTTTTT.

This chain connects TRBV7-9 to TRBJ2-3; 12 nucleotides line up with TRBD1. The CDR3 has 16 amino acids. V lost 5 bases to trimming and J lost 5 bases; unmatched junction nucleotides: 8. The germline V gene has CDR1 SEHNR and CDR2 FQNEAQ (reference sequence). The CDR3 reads CASSPTGTGGLDTQYF. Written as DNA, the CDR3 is TGTGCCAGCAGCCCGACCGGGACAGGGGGCCTAGATACGCAGTATTTT. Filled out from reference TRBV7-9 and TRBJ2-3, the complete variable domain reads DTGVSQNPRHKITKRGQNVTFRCDPISEHNRLYWYRQTLGQGPEFLTYFQNEAQLEKSRLLSDRFSAERPKGSFSTLEIQRTEQGDSAMYLCASSPTGTGGLDTQYFGPGTRLTVL.

Written as DNA, the CDR3 is TGTGCCACCAGCACAGCAGGGAAGGGAGAAAAACTGTTTTTT. Translating it yields CATSTAGKGEKLFF. The V gene is TRBV15, the J gene TRBJ1-4; the D gene is possibly TRBD1 (5 bases). The CDR3 runs 14 residues. The germline V gene has CDR1 LNHNV and CDR2 YYDKDF (reference sequence). Deletions cut 4 bases from V and 8 bases from J, with 14 bases between.